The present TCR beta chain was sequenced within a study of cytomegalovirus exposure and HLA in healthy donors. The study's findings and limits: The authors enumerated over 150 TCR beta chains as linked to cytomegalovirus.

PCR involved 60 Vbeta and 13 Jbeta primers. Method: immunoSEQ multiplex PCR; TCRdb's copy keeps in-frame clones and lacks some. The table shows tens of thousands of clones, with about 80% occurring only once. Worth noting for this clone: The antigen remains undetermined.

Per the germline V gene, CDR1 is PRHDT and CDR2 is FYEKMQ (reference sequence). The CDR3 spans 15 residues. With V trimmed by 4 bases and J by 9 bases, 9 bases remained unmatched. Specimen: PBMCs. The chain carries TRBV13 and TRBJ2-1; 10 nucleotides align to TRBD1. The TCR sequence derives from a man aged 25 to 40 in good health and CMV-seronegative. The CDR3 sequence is CASSSGQGGTGEQFF. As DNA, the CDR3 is TGTGCCAGCAGCTCAGGACAGGGGGGGACGGGTGAGCAGTTCTTC.